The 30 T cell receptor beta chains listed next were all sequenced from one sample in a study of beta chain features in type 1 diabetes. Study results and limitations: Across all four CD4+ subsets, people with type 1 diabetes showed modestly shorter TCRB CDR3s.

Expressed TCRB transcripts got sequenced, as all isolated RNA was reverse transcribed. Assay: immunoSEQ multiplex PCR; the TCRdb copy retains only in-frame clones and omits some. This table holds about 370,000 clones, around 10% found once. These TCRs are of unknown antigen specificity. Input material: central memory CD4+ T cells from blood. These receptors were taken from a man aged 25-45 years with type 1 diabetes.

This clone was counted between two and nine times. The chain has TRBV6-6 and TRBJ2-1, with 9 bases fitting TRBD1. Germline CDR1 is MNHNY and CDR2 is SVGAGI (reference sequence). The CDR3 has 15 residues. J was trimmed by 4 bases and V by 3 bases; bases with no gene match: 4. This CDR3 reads CASSYYGQGYNEQFF. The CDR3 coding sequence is TGTGCCAGCAGTTATTACGGACAGGGGTACAATGAGCAGTTCTTC.

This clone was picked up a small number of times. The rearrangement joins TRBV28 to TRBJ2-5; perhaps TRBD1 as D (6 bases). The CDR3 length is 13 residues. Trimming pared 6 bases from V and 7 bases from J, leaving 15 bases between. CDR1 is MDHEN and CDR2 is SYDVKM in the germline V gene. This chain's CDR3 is CASSLDRTGTQYF. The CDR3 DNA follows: TGTGCCAGCAGCCTCGACAGGACGGGGACCCAGTACTTC. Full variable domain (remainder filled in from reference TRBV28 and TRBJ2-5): DVKVTQSSRYLVKRTGEKVFLECVQDMDHENMFWYRQDPGLGLRLIYFSYDVKMKEKGDIPEGYSVSREKKERFSLILESASTNQTSMYLCASSLDRTGTQYFGPGTRLLVL.

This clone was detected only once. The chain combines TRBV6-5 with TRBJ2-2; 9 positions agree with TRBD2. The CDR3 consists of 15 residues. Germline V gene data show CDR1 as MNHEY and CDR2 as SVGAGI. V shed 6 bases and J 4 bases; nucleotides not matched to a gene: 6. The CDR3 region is CASRVLAGSTGELFF. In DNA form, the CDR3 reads TGTGCCAGCAGAGTTCTAGCGGGGTCCACCGGGGAGCTGTTTTTT.

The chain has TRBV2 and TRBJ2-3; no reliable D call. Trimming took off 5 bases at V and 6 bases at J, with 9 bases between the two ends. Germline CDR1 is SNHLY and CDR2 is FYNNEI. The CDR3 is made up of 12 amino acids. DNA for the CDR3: TGTGCCAGCAGTTTCTTTGGGGATACGCAGTATTTT. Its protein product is CASSFFGDTQYF.

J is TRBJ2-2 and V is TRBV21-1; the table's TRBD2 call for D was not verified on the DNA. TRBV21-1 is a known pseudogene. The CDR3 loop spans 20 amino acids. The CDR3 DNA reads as TGTGCCAGCAGCACCCTAAAGGGACTAGCGGGAGGGCGGTACACCGGGGAGCTGTTTTTT. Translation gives CASSTLKGLAGGRYTGELFF.

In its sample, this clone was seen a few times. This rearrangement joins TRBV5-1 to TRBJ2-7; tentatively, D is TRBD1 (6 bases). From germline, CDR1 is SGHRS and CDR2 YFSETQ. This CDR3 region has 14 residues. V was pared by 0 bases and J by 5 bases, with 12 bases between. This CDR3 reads CASSLEGGEDEQYF. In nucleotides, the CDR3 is TGCGCCAGCAGCTTGGAAGGGGGAGAGGACGAGCAGTACTTC.

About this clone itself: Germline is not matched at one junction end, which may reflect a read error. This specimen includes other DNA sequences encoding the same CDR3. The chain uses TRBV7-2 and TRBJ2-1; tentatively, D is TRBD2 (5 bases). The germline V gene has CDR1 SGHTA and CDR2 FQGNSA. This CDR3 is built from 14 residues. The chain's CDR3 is CASSLGAADNEQFF. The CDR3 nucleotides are TGTGCCAGTAGCTTGGGAGCGGCGGACAATGAGCAGTTCTTC. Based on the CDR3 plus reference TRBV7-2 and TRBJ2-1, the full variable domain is GAGVSQSPSNKVTEKGKDVELRCDPISGHTALYWYRQSLGQGLEFLIYFQGNSAPDKSGLPSDRFSAERTGGSVSTLTIQRTQQEDSAVYLCASSLGAADNEQFFGPGTRLTVL.

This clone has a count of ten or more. CDR3 bases: TGTGCCAGCAGTTCACAGGGGGGCATTCAGTACTTC. This sequence encodes CASSSQGGIQYF. The rearrangement links TRBV27 to TRBJ2-4, with TRBD1 matching over 8 bases. J lost 9 bases, V lost 4 bases, and 2 bases had no gene match. Germline V gives CDR1 MNHEY, CDR2 SMNVEV (reference sequence). This CDR3 has 12 residues.

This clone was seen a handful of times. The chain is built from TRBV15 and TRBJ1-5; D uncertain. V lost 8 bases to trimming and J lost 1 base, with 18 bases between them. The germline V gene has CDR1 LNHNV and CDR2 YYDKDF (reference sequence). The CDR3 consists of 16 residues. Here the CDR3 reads CATSQLGTQSNQPQHF. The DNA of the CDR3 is TGTGCCACCTCCCAACTGGGCACCCAGAGCAATCAGCCCCAGCATTTT.

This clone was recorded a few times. In nucleotides, the CDR3 is TGCGCCAGCAGCCGGAGTCAGGGGTACAATGAGCAGTTCTTC. Residues: CASSRSQGYNEQFF. V is TRBV4-3 and J is TRBJ2-1; possibly TRBD1 for D (6 bases). Germline V gives CDR1 LGHNA, CDR2 YSLEER. V dropped 4 bases and J dropped 4 bases, with 11 bases sitting between them. The CDR3 length is 14 residues.

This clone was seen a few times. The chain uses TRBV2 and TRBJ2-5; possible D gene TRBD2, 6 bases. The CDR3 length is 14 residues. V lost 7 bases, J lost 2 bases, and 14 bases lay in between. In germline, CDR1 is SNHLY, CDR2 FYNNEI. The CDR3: CASTGRKGQETQYF. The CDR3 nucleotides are TGTGCCAGCACGGGGAGGAAGGGACAAGAGACCCAGTACTTC. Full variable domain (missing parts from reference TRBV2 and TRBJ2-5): EPEVTQTPSHQVTQMGQEVILRCVPISNHLYFYWYRQILGQKVEFLVSFYNNEISEKSEIFDDQFSVERPDGSNFTLKIRSTKLEDSAMYFCASTGRKGQETQYFGPGTRLLVL.

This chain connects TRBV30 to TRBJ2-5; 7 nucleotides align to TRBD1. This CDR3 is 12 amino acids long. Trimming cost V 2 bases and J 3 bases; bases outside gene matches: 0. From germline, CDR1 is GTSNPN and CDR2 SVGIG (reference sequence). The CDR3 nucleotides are TGTGCCTGGAGTCAGGGGGAAGAGACCCAGTACTTC. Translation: CAWSQGEETQYF.

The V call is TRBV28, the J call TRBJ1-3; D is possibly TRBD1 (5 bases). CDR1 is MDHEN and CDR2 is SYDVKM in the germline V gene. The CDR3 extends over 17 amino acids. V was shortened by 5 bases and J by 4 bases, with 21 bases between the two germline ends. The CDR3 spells CASSPSPGQGFGNTIYF. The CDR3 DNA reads TGTGCCAGCAGTCCCTCTCCCGGCCAGGGCTTCGGAAACACCATATATTTT.

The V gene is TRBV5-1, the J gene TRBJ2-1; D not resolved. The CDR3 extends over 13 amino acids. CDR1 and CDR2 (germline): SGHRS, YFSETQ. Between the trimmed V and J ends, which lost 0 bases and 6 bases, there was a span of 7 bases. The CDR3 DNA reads TGCGCCAGCAGCTTGGCTTTCGGCAATGAGCAGTTCTTC. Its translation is CASSLAFGNEQFF.

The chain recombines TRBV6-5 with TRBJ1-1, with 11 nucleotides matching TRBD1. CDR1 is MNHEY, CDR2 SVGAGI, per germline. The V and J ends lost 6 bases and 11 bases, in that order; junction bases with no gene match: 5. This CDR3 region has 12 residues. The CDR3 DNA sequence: TGTGCCAGCAGACGGACAGGGGGCTACGCTTTCTTT. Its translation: CASRRTGGYAFF.

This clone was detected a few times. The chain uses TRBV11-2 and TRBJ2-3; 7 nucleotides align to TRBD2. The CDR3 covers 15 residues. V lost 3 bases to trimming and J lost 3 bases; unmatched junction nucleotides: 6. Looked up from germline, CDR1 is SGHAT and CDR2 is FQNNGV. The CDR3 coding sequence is TGTGCCAGCAGCTTCGCGGGAGATGCGACAGATACGCAGTATTTT. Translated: CASSFAGDATDTQYF.

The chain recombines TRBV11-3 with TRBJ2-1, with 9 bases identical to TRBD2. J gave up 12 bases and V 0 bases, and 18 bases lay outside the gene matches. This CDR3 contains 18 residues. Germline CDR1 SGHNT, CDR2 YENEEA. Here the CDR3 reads CASSLDQGGRGRAGVQFF. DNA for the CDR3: TGTGCCAGCAGCTTAGATCAGGGGGGTCGCGGGAGGGCCGGGGTGCAGTTCTTC.

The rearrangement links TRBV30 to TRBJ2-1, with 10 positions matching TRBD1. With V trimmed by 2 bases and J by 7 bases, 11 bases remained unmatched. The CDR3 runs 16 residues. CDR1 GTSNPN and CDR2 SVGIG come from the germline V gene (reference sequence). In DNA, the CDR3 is TGTGCCTGGAGTTATAAGACGGGACAGGGGAGGAATGAGCAGTTCTTC. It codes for CAWSYKTGQGRNEQFF.

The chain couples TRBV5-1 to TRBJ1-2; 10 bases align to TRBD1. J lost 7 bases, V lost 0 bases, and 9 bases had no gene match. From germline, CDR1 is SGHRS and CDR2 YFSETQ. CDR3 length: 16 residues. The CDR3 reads CASSLAGTGDYAGYTF. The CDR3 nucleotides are TGCGCCAGCAGCTTGGCCGGGACAGGGGATTACGCTGGCTACACCTTC.

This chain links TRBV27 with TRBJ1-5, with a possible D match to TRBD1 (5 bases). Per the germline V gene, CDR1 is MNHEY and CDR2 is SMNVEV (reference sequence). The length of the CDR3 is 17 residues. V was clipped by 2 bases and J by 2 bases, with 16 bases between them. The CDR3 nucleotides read TGTGCCAGCAGTTTAAAGGGACCTTCCCTCGGCAATCAGCCCCAGCATTTT. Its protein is CASSLKGPSLGNQPQHF.

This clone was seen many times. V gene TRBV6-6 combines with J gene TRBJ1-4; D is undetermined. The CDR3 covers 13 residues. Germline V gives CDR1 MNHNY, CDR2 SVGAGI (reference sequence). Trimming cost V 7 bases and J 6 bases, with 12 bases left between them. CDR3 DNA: TGTGCCAGCACCTTTGGAGGTGATGAAAAACTGTTTTTT. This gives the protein CASTFGGDEKLFF.

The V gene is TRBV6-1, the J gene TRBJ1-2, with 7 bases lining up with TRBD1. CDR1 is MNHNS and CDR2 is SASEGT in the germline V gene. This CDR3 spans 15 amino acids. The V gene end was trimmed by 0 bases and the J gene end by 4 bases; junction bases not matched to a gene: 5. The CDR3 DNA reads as TGTGCCAGCAGTGAAGCGCCGGGACAGTCCTATGGCTACACCTTC. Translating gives CASSEAPGQSYGYTF.

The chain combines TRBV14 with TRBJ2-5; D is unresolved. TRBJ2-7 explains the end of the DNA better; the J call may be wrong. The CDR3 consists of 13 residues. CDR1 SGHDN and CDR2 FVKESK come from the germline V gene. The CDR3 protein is CASSPRVDSEQYF. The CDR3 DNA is TGTGCCAGCAGCCCAAGAGTGGATAGCGAGCAGTACTTC.

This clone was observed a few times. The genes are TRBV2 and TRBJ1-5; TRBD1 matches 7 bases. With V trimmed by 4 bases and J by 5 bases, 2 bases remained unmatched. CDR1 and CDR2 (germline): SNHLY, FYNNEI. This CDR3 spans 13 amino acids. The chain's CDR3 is CASSGDSHQPQHF. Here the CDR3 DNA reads TGTGCCAGCAGTGGGGACAGCCATCAGCCCCAGCATTTT.

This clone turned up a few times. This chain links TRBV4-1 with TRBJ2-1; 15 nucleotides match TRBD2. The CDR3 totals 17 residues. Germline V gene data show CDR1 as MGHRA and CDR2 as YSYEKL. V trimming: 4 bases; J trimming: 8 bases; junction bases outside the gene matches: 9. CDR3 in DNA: TGCGCCAGCAGCCGGGGGACTAGCGGGAGGATCCTCTATGAGCAGTTCTTC. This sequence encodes CASSRGTSGRILYEQFF.

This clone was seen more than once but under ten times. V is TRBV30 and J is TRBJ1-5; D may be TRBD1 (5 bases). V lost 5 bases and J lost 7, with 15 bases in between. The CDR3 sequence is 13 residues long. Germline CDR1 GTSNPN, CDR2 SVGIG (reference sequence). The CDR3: CAWARRDDQPQHF. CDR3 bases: TGTGCCTGGGCCCGCAGGGACGACCAGCCCCAGCATTTT. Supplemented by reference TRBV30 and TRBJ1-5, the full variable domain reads SQTIHQWPATLVQPVGSPLSLECTVEGTSNPNLYWYRQAAGRGLQLLFYSVGIGQISSEVPQNLSASRPQDRQFILSSKKLLLSDSGFYLCAWARRDDQPQHFGDGTRLSIL.

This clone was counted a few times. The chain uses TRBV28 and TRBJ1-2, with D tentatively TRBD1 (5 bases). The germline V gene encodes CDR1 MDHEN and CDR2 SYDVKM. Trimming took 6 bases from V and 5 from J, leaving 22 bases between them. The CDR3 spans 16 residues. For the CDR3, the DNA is TGTGCCAGCAGCCTTCCAGGTGGTAACAGGAGATATGGCTACACCTTC. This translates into CASSLPGGNRRYGYTF.

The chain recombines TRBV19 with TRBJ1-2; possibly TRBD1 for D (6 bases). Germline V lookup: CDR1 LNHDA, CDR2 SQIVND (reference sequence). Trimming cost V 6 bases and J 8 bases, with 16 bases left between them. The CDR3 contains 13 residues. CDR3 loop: CASRGGHQEGYTF. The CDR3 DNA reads TGTGCCAGTAGAGGGGGGCACCAAGAGGGCTACACCTTC.

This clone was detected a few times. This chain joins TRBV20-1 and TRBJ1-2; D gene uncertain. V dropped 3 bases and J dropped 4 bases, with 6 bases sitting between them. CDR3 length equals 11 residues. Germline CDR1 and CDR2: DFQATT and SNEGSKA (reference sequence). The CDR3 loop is CSARPIYGYTF. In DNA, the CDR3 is TGCAGTGCTAGGCCCATCTATGGCTACACCTTC.

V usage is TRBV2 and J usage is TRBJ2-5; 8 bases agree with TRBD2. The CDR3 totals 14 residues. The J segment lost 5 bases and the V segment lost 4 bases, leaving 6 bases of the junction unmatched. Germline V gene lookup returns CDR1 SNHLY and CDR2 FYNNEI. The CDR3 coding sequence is TGTGCCAGCAGTGGCCGGGAGGGAGGGGAGACCCAGTACTTC. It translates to CASSGREGGETQYF.